Following are 10 T cell receptor beta chains from one sample sequenced in a study of blood T cell repertoires in COVID-19. Generated by immunoSEQ multiplex PCR, the TCRdb table keeps only in-frame clones and is missing some. Among fewer than 140,000 clones listed, less than 80% were seen once. Specimen: peripheral blood. The receptors stem from a man older than 75 with COVID-19, enrolled during active disease.

The rearrangement uses TRBV7-2 and TRBJ2-2; D possibly corresponds to TRBD1 (6 bases). V lost 6 bases and J 1 base, leaving 12 bases between the germline ends. CDR3 length: 15 amino acids. Germline assignment: CDR1 SGHTA and CDR2 FQGNSA. This chain's CDR3 is CASSRQTGNTGELFF. Written as DNA, the CDR3 is TGTGCCAGCAGTCGTCAGACAGGGAACACCGGGGAGCTGTTTTTT.

This clone has more than one count but fewer than ten. The rearrangement links TRBV13 to TRBJ2-7; tentative D call: TRBD2 (6 bases). The CDR3 contains 15 residues. Germline CDR1 is PRHDT and CDR2 is FYEKMQ (reference sequence). V gave up 3 bases and J gave up 3 bases, with 15 bases separating them. The CDR3 nucleotides are TGTGCCAGCAGCTTCCGGGACTCCCTAGGCTACGAGCAGTACTTC. This translates into CASSFRDSLGYEQYF.

This clone has only a few counts. This chain joins TRBV15 and TRBJ2-1, with no clear D. V lost 1 base and J lost 3, with 4 bases in between. There are 13 residues in the CDR3. Germline CDR1 LNHNV, CDR2 YYDKDF (reference sequence). The CDR3 nucleotides are TGTGCCACCAGCAGAGCGGGCTACAATGAGCAGTTCTTC. Its translation: CATSRAGYNEQFF.

This chain links TRBV7-8 with TRBJ2-5, with no clear D. Trimming stripped 5 bases from V and 4 bases from J, with 11 bases between. In germline, CDR1 is SGHVS, CDR2 FQNEAQ. This CDR3 contains 13 residues. The CDR3 region has the DNA TGTGCCAGCAGCGTCGCAGGCATAGAGACCCAGTACTTC. Its translation is CASSVAGIETQYF.

This clone was recorded a few times. This chain links TRBV9 with TRBJ2-2; 9 bases are a match to TRBD2. J gave up 7 bases and V 3 bases, and 10 bases lay outside the gene matches. Germline CDR1 is SGDLS and CDR2 is YYNGEE. This CDR3 is built from 16 residues. CDR3 in amino acids: CASSATGTSISGELFF. CDR3 in DNA: TGTGCCAGCAGCGCGACCGGGACTAGCATTAGCGGGGAGCTGTTTTTT.

V and J are TRBV30 and TRBJ2-4; D is possibly TRBD2 (7 bases). Between the trimmed V and J ends, which lost 0 bases and 4 bases, there was a span of 10 bases. Germline V gene data show CDR1 as GTSNPN and CDR2 as SVGIG (reference sequence). This CDR3 has 14 residues. The CDR3 here is CAWSVGGAKNIQYF. CDR3 bases: TGTGCCTGGAGTGTTGGGGGGGCAAAAAACATTCAGTACTTC. Full variable domain (missing parts from reference TRBV30 and TRBJ2-4): SQTIHQWPATLVQPVGSPLSLECTVEGTSNPNLYWYRQAAGRGLQLLFYSVGIGQISSEVPQNLSASRPQDRQFILSSKKLLLSDSGFYLCAWSVGGAKNIQYFGAGTRLSVL.

The sample holds one count of this clone. This chain connects TRBV14 to TRBJ1-1, with D unresolved. The CDR3 sequence is 15 residues long. Trimming pared 5 bases from V and 3 bases from J, leaving 16 bases between. Germline values: CDR1 SGHDN, CDR2 FVKESK. CDR3 loop: CASSLLGQPYTEAFF. The DNA for the CDR3 is TGTGCCAGCAGCTTATTGGGCCAGCCTTACACTGAAGCTTTCTTT.

The rearrangement joins TRBV5-6 to TRBJ2-2; D is undetermined. Germline V gene sequence: CDR1 SGHDT, CDR2 YYEEEE. This CDR3 comprises 16 residues. Deletions cut 3 bases from V and 1 base from J, with 13 bases between. The CDR3 spells CASSSLLRMNTGELFF. In nucleotides, the CDR3 is TGTGCCAGCAGCTCCCTGCTGCGGATGAACACCGGGGAGCTGTTTTTT.

There are a few counts of this clone. The genes are TRBV24-1 and TRBJ2-1, with 10 bases aligning to TRBD2. CDR3 length equals 15 residues. Germline loops: CDR1 KGHDR, CDR2 SFDVKD. V gave up 6 bases and J gave up 3 bases; unmatched junction bases: 4. Here the CDR3 DNA reads TGTGCCACCAGTAGCGGGAGGGGCTACTACAATGAGCAGTTCTTC. Encoded protein: CATSSGRGYYNEQFF.

The chain couples TRBV7-2 to TRBJ2-3; TRBD2 might be the D (5 bases). Germline CDR1 SGHTA, CDR2 FQGNSA. V was clipped by 6 bases and J by 6 bases, with 13 bases between them. This CDR3 comprises 13 residues. CDR3 coding DNA: TGTGCCAGCAGATATGGACTTCAGGATACGCAGTATTTT. Protein sequence: CASRYGLQDTQYF.